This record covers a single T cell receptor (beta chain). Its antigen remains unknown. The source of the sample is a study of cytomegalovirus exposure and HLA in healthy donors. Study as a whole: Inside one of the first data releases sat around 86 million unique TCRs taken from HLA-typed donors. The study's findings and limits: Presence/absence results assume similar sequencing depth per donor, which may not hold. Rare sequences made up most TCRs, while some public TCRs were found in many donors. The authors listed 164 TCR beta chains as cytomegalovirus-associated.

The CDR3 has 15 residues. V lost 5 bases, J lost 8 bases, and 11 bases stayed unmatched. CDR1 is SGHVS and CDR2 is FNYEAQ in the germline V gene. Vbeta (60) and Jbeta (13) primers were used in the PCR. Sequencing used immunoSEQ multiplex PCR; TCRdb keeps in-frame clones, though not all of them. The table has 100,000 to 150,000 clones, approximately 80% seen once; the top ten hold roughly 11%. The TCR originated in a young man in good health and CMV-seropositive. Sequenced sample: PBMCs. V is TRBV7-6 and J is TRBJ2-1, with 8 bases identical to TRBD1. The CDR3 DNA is TGTGCCAGCAGCCTGACAGGGGTCCGGACCGATGAGCAGTTCTTC. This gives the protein CASSLTGVRTDEQFF.